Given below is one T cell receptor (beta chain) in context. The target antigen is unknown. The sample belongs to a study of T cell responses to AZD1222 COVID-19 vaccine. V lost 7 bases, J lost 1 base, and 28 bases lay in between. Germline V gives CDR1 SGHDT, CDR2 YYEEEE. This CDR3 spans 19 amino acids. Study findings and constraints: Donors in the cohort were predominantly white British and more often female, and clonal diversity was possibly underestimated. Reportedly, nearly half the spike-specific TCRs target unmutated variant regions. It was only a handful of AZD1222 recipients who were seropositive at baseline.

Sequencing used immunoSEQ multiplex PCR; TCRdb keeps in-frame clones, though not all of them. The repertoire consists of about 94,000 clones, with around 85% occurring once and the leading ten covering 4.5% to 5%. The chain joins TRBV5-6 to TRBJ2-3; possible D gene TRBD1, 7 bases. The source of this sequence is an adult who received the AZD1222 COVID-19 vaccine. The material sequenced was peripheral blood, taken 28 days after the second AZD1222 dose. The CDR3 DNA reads TGTGCCAGCTCACCCGGTCCGTCAGGGGGGAACCGCGGCACAGATACGCAGTATTTT. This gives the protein CASSPGPSGGNRGTDTQYF. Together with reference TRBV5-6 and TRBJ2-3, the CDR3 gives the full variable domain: DAGVTQSPTHLIKTRGQQVTLRCSPKSGHDTVSWYQQALGQGPQFIFQYYEEEERQRGNFPDRFSGHQFPNYSSELNVNALLLGDSALYLCASSPGPSGGNRGTDTQYFGPGTRLTVL.